This entry concerns a single T cell receptor beta chain. Its antigen is still unknown. Per-nucleotide qualities are absent, and no much larger clonotype sits a single base away. This sample is drawn from a study of blood T cell repertoires in COVID-19 (dated by TCRdb to 2019 to 2021). For context, the study as a whole: Samples covering the acute and convalescent phases of COVID-19 were provided by collaborators in the United States, Italy and Spain. The sample metadata nearly always contained a de-identified subject ID, COVID-19 status, age in years and sex. The prospective study material was composed of cDNA or gDNA derived from T cells, B-cell-depleted T cells, or PBMCs. HLA class I and class II types, where available, came from metadata supplied by the sample provider rather than from assay-based typing. Subjects who had been exposed to COVID-19, were actively infected with it, or had recovered from it provided the deeply sampled blood TCRbeta repertoires that made up the dataset. The samples were drawn from the first 160 participants of the ongoing ImmuneRACE study and from over a thousand subjects provided by 6 global collaborators. A freely available public database, intended as a resource for researchers studying the immune response to SARS-CoV-2, is where the repertoires were released. Study-level results and caveats: The amount of clinical and demographic metadata varied by source and participant and was provided uncurated.

The germline V end is reduced by 3 bases and the J end by 4 bases; junction bases left unmatched: 7. The CDR3, from cysteine to phenylalanine, totals 16 residues. Just CDR3 DNA is preserved here, 48 bases in frame from base 1. The germline V gene yields KGHDR for CDR1 and SFDVKD for CDR2. Each collaborating institution followed its own protocols to collect whole blood in K2EDTA tubes. For TCRbeta analysis, collaborators shipped samples in one of three forms: frozen whole blood, isolated PBMCs, or DNA extracted from either of those sample types. The immunoSEQ Assay, a bias-controlled multiplex PCR, was used to amplify TCRbeta CDR3 regions from genomic DNA. Per the authors' processing: Nucleated cell counts per sample were estimated from amplification of reference gene primers within the assay. To quantify the absolute abundance of each unique TCRbeta CDR3 rearrangement, sequence reads were collapsed and filtered. For each sample, productive Simpson clonality was calculated as the square root of Simpson's diversity index across productive rearrangements. TCRdb re-hosts the immuneACCESS table, in-frame sequences only. Its copies lack some clones; in the studies checked, an unresolved V gene accounts for under half of them, and the cause for the rest is not known. V and J calls and clone size come straight from that table; D and trimming were deduced from the DNA. This sample lists around 100,000 clones; around four fifths were detected once. The top ten clonotypes cover roughly 12% of the sample.

The source is a middle-aged man with active or convalescent COVID-19. The sample taken for sequencing was peripheral blood. The chain employs TRBV24-1 and TRBJ2-5; TRBD1 matches 10 bases in the middle. The CDR3 region: CATSDPGDRGIETQYF. Read as DNA, the sequence is TGTGCCACCAGTGATCCGGGGGACAGGGGTATAGAGACCCAGTACTTC.